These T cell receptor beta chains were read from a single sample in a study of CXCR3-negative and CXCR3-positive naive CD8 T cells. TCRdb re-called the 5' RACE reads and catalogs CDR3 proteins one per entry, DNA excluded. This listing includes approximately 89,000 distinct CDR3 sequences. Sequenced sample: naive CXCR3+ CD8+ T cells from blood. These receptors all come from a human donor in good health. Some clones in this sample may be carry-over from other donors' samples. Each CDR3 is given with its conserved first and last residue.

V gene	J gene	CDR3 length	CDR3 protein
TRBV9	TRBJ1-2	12	CASSGTGYGYTF
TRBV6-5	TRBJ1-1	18	CASRLDSQGTLLNTEAFF
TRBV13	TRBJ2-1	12	CASSLGSDEQFF
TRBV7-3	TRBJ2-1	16	CASSLRLADSYNEQFF
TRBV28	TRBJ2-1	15	CASRLGFSSYNEQFF
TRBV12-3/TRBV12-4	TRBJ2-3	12	CASSVRTDTQYF
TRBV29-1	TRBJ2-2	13	CSARSRNTGELFF
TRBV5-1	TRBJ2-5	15	CASSFPLQRQETQYF
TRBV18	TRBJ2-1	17	CASSPGTSGDIYNEQFF
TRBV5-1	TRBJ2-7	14	CASSLAPQGDEQYF
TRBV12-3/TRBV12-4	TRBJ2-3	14	CASTPTGGEDTQYF
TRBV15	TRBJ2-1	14	CATSDGDRPNEQFF
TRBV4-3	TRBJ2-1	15	CASSQSLLSGNEQFF
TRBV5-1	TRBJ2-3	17	CASSHLGLAEITDTQYF
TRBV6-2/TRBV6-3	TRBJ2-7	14	CASSYGRGFYEQYF
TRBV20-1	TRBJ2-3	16	CSARGWLAGSTDTQYF
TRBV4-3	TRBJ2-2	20	CASIYPPWRGSSLGTGELFF
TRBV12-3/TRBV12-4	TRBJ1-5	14	CASSLWGVNQPQHF
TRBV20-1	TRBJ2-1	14	CSATGTARVDEQFF
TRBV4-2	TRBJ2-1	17	CASSQEGPRGVSDEQFF
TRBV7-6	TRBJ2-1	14	CASSPRTTHNEQFF
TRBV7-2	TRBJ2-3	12	CASSFFGDTQYF
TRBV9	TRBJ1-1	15	CASSPTGGGNTEAFF